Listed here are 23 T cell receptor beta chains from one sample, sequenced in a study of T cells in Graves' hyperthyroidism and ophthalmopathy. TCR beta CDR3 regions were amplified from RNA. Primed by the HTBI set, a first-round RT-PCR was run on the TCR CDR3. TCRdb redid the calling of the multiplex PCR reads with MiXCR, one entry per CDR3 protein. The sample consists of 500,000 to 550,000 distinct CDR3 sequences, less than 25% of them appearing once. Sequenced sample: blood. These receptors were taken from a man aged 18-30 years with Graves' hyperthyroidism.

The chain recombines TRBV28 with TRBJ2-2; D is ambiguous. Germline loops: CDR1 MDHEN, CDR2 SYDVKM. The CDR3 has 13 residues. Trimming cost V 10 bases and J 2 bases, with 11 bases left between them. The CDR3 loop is CATVATNTGELFF. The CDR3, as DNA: TGTGCCACTGTAGCCACCAACACCGGGGAGCTGTTTTTT.

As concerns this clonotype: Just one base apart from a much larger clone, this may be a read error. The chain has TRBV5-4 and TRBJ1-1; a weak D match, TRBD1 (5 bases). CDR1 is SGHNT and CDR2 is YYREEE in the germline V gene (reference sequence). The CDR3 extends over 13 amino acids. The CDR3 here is CASSYDPGTEACF. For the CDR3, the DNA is TGTGCCAGCAGCTATGACCCGGGGACTGAAGCTTGCTTT.

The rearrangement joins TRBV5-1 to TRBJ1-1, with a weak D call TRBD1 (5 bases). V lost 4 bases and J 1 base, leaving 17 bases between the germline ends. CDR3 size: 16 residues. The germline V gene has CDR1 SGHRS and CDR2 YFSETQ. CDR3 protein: CASSLGQALWNTEAFF. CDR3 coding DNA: TGCGCCAGCAGCCTAGGACAAGCCCTGTGGAACACTGAAGCTTTCTTT. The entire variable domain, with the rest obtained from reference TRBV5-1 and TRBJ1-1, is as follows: KAGVTQTPRYLIKTRGQQVTLSCSPISGHRSVSWYQQTPGQGLQFLFEYFSETQRNKGNFPGRFSGRQFSNSRSEMNVSTLELGDSALYLCASSLGQALWNTEAFFGQGTRLTVV.

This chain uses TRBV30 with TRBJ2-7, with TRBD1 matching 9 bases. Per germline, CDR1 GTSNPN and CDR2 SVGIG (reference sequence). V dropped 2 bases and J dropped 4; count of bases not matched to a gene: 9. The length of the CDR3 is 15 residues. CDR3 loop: CAWSSSGQGGYEQYF. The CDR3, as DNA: TGTGCCTGGAGTTCATCGGGACAGGGTGGGTACGAGCAGTACTTC.

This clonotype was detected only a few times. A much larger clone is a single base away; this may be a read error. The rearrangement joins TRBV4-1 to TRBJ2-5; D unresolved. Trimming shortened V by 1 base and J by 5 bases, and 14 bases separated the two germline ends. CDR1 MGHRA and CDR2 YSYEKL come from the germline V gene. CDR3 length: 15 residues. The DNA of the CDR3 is TGCGCCAGCAGCCAAGGGGTGGTCGAGTTGGAGACCCAGTACTTC. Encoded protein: CASSQGVVELETQYF.

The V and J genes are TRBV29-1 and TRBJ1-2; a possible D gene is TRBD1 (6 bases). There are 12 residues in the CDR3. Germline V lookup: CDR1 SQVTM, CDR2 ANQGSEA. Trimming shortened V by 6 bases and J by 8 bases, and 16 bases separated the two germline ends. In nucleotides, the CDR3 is TGCAGCGTCGACGGACAGCACTCGGGCTACACCTTC. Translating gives CSVDGQHSGYTF.

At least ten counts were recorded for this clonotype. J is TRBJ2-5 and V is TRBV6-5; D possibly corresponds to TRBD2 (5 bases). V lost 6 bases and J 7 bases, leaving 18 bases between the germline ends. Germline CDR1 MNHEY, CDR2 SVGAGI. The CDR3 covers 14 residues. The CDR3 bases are TGTGCCAGCAGAATGAGCGGACTCGGCGGGACCCAGTACTTC. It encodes CASRMSGLGGTQYF.

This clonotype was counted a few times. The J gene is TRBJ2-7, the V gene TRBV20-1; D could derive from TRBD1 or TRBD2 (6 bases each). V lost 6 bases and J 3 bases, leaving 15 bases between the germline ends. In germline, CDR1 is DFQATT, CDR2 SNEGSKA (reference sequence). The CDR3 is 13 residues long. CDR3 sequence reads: CSALGGSDYEQYF. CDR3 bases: TGCAGTGCCCTAGGGGGGAGTGACTACGAGCAGTACTTC.

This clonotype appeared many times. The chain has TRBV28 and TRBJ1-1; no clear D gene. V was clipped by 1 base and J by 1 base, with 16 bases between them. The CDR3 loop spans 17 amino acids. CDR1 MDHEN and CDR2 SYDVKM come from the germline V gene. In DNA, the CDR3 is TGTGCCAGCAGTTTATCAGAATGGAGGCCGTCGAACACTGAAGCTTTCTTT. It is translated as CASSLSEWRPSNTEAFF.

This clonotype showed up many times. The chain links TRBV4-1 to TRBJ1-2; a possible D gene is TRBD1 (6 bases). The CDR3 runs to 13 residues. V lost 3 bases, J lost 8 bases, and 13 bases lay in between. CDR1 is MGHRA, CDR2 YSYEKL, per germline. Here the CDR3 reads CASSHVQGSGYTF. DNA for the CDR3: TGCGCCAGCAGCCACGTACAGGGTTCCGGCTACACCTTC.

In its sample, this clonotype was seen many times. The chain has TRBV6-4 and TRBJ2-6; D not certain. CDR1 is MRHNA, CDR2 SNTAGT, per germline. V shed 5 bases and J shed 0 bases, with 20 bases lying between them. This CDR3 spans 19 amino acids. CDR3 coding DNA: TGTGCCAGCAGTACCAGAGTTTTGGAACCGTACTCTGGGGCCAACGTCCTGACTTTC. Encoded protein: CASSTRVLEPYSGANVLTF.

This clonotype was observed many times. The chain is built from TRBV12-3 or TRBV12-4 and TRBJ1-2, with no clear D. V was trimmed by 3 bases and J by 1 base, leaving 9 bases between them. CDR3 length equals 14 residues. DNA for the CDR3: TGTGCCAGCAGTTTGTGGCAGAGTAACTATGGCTACACCTTC. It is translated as CASSLWQSNYGYTF.

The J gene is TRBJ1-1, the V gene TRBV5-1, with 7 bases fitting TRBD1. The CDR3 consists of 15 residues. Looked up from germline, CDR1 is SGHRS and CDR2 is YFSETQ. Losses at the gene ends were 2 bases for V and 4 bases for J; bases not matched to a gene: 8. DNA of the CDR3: TGCGCCAGCAGCTTCACAGGGGTCTTGAGCACTGAAGCTTTCTTT. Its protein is CASSFTGVLSTEAFF.

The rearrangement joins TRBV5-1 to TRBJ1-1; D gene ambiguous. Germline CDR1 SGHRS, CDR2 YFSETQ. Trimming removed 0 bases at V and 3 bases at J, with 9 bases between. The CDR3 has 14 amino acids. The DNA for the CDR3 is TGCGCCAGCAGCTTGGGGACGATGGACACTGAAGCTTTCTTT. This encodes CASSLGTMDTEAFF.

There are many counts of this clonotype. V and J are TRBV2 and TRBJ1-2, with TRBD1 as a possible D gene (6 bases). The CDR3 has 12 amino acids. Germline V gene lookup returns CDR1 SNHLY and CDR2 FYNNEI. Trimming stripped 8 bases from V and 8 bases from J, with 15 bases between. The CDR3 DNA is TGTGCCAGCGAAGGGGGGGCGAAAGGCTACACCTTC. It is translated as CASEGGAKGYTF. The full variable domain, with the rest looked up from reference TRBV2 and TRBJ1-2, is EPEVTQTPSHQVTQMGQEVILRCVPISNHLYFYWYRQILGQKVEFLVSFYNNEISEKSEIFDDQFSVERPDGSNFTLKIRSTKLEDSAMYFCASEGGAKGYTFGSGTRLTVV.

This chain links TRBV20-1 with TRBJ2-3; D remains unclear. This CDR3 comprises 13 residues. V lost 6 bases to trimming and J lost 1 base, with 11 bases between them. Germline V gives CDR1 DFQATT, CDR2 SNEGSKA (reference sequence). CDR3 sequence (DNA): TGCAGTGCGTCCCTTAGAGGCACAGATACGCAGTATTTT. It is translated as CSASLRGTDTQYF.

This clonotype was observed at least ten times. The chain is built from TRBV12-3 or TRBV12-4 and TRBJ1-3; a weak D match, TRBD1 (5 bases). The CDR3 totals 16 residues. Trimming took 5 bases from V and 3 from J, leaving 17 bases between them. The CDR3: CASSPLGGGYGNTIYF. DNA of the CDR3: TGTGCCAGCAGTCCCCTTGGTGGGGGGTATGGAAACACCATATATTTT.

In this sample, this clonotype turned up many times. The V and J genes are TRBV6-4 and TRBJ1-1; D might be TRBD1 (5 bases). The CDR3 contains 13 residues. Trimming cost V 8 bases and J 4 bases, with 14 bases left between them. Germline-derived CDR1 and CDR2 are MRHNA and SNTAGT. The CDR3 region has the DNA TGTGCCAGCGGGGGACGGGGCGTCACTGAAGCTTTCTTT. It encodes CASGGRGVTEAFF.

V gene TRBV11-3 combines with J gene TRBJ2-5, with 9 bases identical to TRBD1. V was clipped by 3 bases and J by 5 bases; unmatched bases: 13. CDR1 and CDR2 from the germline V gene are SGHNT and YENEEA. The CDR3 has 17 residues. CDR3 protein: CASSLGLKDRGRETQYF. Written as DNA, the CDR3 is TGTGCCAGCAGCTTGGGTTTGAAGGACAGGGGAAGGGAGACCCAGTACTTC.

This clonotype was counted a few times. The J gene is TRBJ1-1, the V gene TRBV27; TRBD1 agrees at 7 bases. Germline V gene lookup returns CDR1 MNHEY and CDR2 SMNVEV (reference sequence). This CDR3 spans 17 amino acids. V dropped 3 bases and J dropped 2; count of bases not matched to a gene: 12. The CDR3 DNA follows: TGTGCCAGCAGTTTGGGGGACAGTAAGGGACTAAACACTGAAGCTTTCTTT. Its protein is CASSLGDSKGLNTEAFF.

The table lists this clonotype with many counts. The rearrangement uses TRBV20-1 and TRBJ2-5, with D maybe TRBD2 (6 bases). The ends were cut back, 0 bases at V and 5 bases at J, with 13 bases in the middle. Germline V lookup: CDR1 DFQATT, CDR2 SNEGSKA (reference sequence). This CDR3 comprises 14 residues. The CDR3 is CSARDRRVPETQYF. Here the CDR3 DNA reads TGCAGTGCTAGAGATCGGAGGGTTCCCGAGACCCAGTACTTC.

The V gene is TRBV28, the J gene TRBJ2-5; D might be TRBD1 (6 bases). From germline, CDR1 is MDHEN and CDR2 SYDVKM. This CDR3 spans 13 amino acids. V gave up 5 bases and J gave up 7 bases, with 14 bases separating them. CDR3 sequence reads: CASSPDLRGTQYF. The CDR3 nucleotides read TGTGCCAGCAGTCCCGACCTCAGGGGGACCCAGTACTTC.

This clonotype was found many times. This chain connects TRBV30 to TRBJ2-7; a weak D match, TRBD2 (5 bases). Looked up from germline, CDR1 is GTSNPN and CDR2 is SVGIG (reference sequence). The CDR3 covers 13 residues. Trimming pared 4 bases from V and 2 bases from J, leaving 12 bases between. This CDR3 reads CAWTRGPTYEQYF. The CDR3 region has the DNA TGTGCCTGGACAAGAGGGCCTACCTACGAGCAGTACTTC.